Below, 5 T cell receptor beta chains from the same sample are listed, as sequenced in a study of T cell responses to AZD1222 COVID-19 vaccine. Here immunoSEQ multiplex PCR was the method, and the copy in TCRdb shows in-frame clones only, minus some. The sample lists tens of thousands of clones, 88% seen once, with 6.9% in the top ten. The sample here was peripheral blood, taken 28 days after the second AZD1222 dose. The receptors here all came from an adult who received the AZD1222 COVID-19 vaccine.

V is TRBV3-1 (or the pseudogene TRBV3-2) and J is TRBJ1-4; D ambiguous. With 0 bases removed from V and 6 bases from J, the gap between germline ends came to 11 bases. This CDR3 has 15 residues. Germline assignment: CDR1 LGHDT and CDR2 YNNKEL (reference sequence). CDR3 nucleotide sequence: TGTGCCAGCAGCCAAGAGCAGGCCCCTTATGAAAAACTGTTTTTT. Protein sequence: CASSQEQAPYEKLFF.

The V and J genes are TRBV29-1 and TRBJ1-4, with 9 bases lining up with TRBD1. With V trimmed by 6 bases and J by 7 bases, 3 bases remained unmatched. This CDR3 has 12 residues. Germline CDR1 and CDR2: SQVTM and ANQGSEA. The DNA of the CDR3 is TGCAGCGTCGGACAGGGGACTGAAAAACTGTTTTTT. It is translated as CSVGQGTEKLFF.

The chain uses TRBV6-4 and TRBJ2-1, with D hard to call. Deletions cut 0 bases from V and 7 bases from J, with 10 bases between. There are 14 residues in the CDR3. The germline gives CDR1 MRHNA, CDR2 SNTAGT. CDR3: CASSDSRSGNEQFF. The CDR3 DNA sequence: TGTGCCAGCAGTGACTCGAGATCGGGTAATGAGCAGTTCTTC.

The rearrangement joins TRBV6-2 or TRBV6-3 to TRBJ2-1; 7 nucleotides agree with TRBD2. The ends lost 6 bases at V and 5 bases at J; junction bases unmatched: 13. Germline lookup yields CDR1 MNHEY and CDR2 SVGEGT. The CDR3 runs to 16 residues. CDR3 sequence (DNA): TGTGCCAGCAGCGACATCGGACTAGGGGACCACAATGAGCAGTTCTTC. Translating gives CASSDIGLGDHNEQFF.

The chain carries TRBV9 and TRBJ2-7; TRBD1 matches 9 bases. CDR1 SGDLS and CDR2 YYNGEE come from the germline V gene. This CDR3 comprises 15 residues. Trimming removed 4 bases from V and 2 bases from J; junction bases left unmatched: 7. The CDR3 region is CASSIPGQGAYEQYF. In DNA form, the CDR3 reads TGTGCCAGCAGCATCCCGGGACAGGGCGCCTACGAGCAGTACTTC.